This TCR beta chain was documented in a study of blood T cell repertoires in COVID-19. Whole-study context: Spain, Italy and the United States supplied samples that represented acute and convalescent COVID-19. T cells, B-cell-depleted T cells, or PBMCs provided the cDNA or gDNA that served as material.

In the authors' workflow: Using reference gene primer amplification, nucleated cell counts were estimated. TCRdb's copy holds only in-frame clones and misses some; the assay was immunoSEQ multiplex PCR. That table gives V, J and clone size, and the DNA gave D and trimming. The data show about 190,000 clones, over 70% seen once. The V end was cut by 3 bases, the J end by 4 bases, with 3 bases between. CDR3 size: 12 residues. Germline CDR1 and CDR2: KGHSH and LQKENI. This sequence originates from a man aged 50-59 years with active or convalescent COVID-19. This chain joins TRBV18 and TRBJ2-2; D remains unclear. The sequencing input was peripheral blood. CDR3 DNA: TGTGCCAGCTCACCCGTCACCGGGGAGCTGTTTTTT. As protein: CASSPVTGELFF.